The TCR beta chain under discussion was sequenced for a study of blood T cell repertoires in COVID-19. V lost 2 bases, J lost 4 bases, and 4 bases stayed unmatched. CDR1 and CDR2 from the germline V gene are MDHEN and SYDVKM. The CDR3 contains 15 residues. TCRdb keeps only in-frame clones here, not all; method: immunoSEQ multiplex PCR. The table records roughly 500,000 clones, 70% to 90% of them present only once. The sequence came from a human donor in a cohort sampled during active COVID-19. V is TRBV28 and J is TRBJ2-1, with TRBD2 matching 8 bases. Sequencing input: peripheral blood. CDR3 nucleotide sequence: TGTGCCAGCAGTTTACAGCCGGGGGGGTACAATGAGCAGTTCTTC. Protein sequence: CASSLQPGGYNEQFF.